The 25 T cell receptor beta chains presented below share a single source sample, sequenced in a study of blood T cell repertoires in COVID-19. Produced via immunoSEQ multiplex PCR; TCRdb's table is partial and in-frame only. Here the sample spans 150,000 to 200,000 clones, more than 75% being singletons. Specimen: peripheral blood. These receptors were collected from a man between 18 and 35 years old with acute or convalescent COVID-19.

The table lists this clone with a count of one. The CDR3 nucleotides read TGTGCCAGCAGCTGGTCACAGGGGGCTAACACAGATACGCAGTATTTT. Translated: CASSWSQGANTDTQYF. This rearrangement joins TRBV5-5 to TRBJ2-3; TRBD1 matches 9 bases. The CDR3 consists of 16 residues. Germline V gives CDR1 SGHKS, CDR2 YYEKEE (reference sequence). V gave up 3 bases and J gave up 2 bases; unmatched junction bases: 7.

The CDR3 is CASSQDPGQHNEQFF. In DNA, the CDR3 is TGCGCCAGCAGCCAAGATCCGGGACAGCACAATGAGCAGTTCTTC. The chain recombines TRBV4-1 with TRBJ2-1, with TRBD1 matching over 7 bases. The ends lost 0 bases at V and 5 bases at J; junction bases unmatched: 4. From germline, CDR1 is MGHRA and CDR2 YSYEKL. The CDR3 consists of 15 residues.

The chain joins TRBV5-3 to TRBJ2-5; 16 bases are a match to TRBD2. TRBV5-3 qualifies as an ORF whose function is uncertain. This CDR3 is 18 amino acids long. With 4 bases clipped from V and 1 base from J, the junction kept 7 bases outside the gene matches. In DNA, the CDR3 is TGTGCCAGAAGCCGCACGGGACTAGCGGGGGGGGCCCAAGAGACCCAGTACTTC. This translates into CARSRTGLAGGAQETQYF.

This chain joins TRBV9 and TRBJ2-4; D is unresolved. V was pared by 0 bases and J by 0 bases, with 13 bases between. CDR3 size: 17 residues. Per the germline V gene, CDR1 is SGDLS and CDR2 is YYNGEE. In DNA, the CDR3 is TGTGCCAGCAGCGTAGTACCCAAACAGCAAGCCAAAAACATTCAGTACTTC. This gives the protein CASSVVPKQQAKNIQYF. Variable domain in full (rest from reference TRBV9 and TRBJ2-4): DSGVTQTPKHLITATGQRVTLRCSPRSGDLSVYWYQQSLDQGLQFLIQYYNGEERAKGNILERFSAQQFPDLHSELNLSSLELGDSALYFCASSVVPKQQAKNIQYFGAGTRLSVL.

The V gene is TRBV29-1, the J gene TRBJ1-4, with D possibly matching TRBD1 (5 bases). This CDR3 has 13 residues. From germline, CDR1 is SQVTM and CDR2 ANQGSEA. Trimming pared 3 bases from V and 8 bases from J, leaving 13 bases between. CDR3 in amino acids: CSVEGQNSEKLFF. In nucleotides, the CDR3 is TGCAGCGTTGAGGGGCAGAACTCCGAAAAACTGTTTTTT.

The rearrangement joins TRBV27 to TRBJ2-3, with no clear D. This CDR3 comprises 14 residues. Germline V gene sequence: CDR1 MNHEY, CDR2 SMNVEV (reference sequence). V lost 3 bases, J lost 2 bases, and 9 bases lay in between. The CDR3: CASSFSDITDTQYF. The CDR3 DNA sequence: TGTGCCAGCAGTTTTAGTGATATCACAGATACGCAGTATTTT.

J is TRBJ1-1 and V is TRBV5-1; D may be TRBD1 (6 bases). Deletions cut 0 bases from V and 1 base from J, with 10 bases between. The CDR3 length is 15 residues. From germline, CDR1 is SGHRS and CDR2 YFSETQ. CDR3 loop: CASSLAMTGNTEAFF. Written as DNA, the CDR3 is TGCGCCAGCAGCTTGGCCATGACAGGGAACACTGAAGCTTTCTTT. Based on the CDR3 plus reference TRBV5-1 and TRBJ1-1, the full variable domain is KAGVTQTPRYLIKTRGQQVTLSCSPISGHRSVSWYQQTPGQGLQFLFEYFSETQRNKGNFPGRFSGRQFSNSRSEMNVSTLELGDSALYLCASSLAMTGNTEAFFGQGTRLTVV.

V usage is TRBV28 and J usage is TRBJ1-2; D remains unclear. V lost 7 bases to trimming and J lost 8 bases, with 20 bases between them. Germline V gene lookup returns CDR1 MDHEN and CDR2 SYDVKM. The length of the CDR3 is 14 residues. The CDR3 DNA reads TGTGCCAGCACGGTCACCACACTGGCGGGGGGCTACACCTTC. It specifies CASTVTTLAGGYTF.

J is TRBJ2-3 and V is TRBV19, with 9 nucleotides matching TRBD2. The V segment lost 7 bases and the J segment 5 bases; nucleotides outside the gene matches: 4. The germline CDR1 and CDR2 sequences are LNHDA and SQIVND (reference sequence). The CDR3 covers 13 residues. The CDR3 spells CASKGLAKDTQYF. In DNA, the CDR3 is TGTGCCAGTAAGGGACTAGCAAAAGATACGCAGTATTTT.

The V call is TRBV4-1, the J call TRBJ2-1; 9 nucleotides agree with TRBD2. The germline CDR1 and CDR2 sequences are MGHRA and YSYEKL. The CDR3 length is 16 residues. Germline trimming cut 3 bases from V and 8 bases from J; bases unmatched to any gene: 11. The CDR3 protein is CASSQGRKAGGDEQFF. In DNA form, the CDR3 reads TGCGCCAGCAGCCAGGGCCGTAAAGCGGGGGGCGATGAGCAGTTCTTC.

This clone was recorded a few times. The rearrangement joins TRBV2 to TRBJ2-7, with D tentatively TRBD2 (6 bases). The V gene's germline CDR1 is SNHLY and CDR2 FYNNEI. V was shortened by 7 bases and J by 3 bases, with 13 bases between the two germline ends. The CDR3 length is 13 residues. The CDR3 DNA is TGTGCCAGCAACACGGGAGCTAACTACGAGCAGTACTTC. Its translation is CASNTGANYEQYF.

This rearrangement joins TRBV19 to TRBJ1-2; 8 bases are a match to TRBD1. The ends lost 1 base at V and 4 bases at J; junction bases unmatched: 5. The CDR3 sequence is 15 residues long. Germline V gene sequence: CDR1 LNHDA, CDR2 SQIVND (reference sequence). The CDR3 is CASSIAQGARYGYTF. The CDR3 DNA reads as TGTGCCAGTAGTATAGCCCAGGGGGCGCGCTATGGCTACACCTTC. The full variable domain, with the rest looked up from reference TRBV19 and TRBJ1-2, is DGGITQSPKYLFRKEGQNVTLSCEQNLNHDAMYWYRQDPGQGLRLIYYSQIVNDFQKGDIAEGYSVSREKKESFPLTVTSAQKNPTAFYLCASSIAQGARYGYTFGSGTRLTVV.

The V and J genes are TRBV5-6 and TRBJ1-1, with D perhaps matching TRBD1 (5 bases). Germline V gives CDR1 SGHDT, CDR2 YYEEEE. CDR3 length: 15 amino acids. V was shortened by 3 bases and J by 0 bases, with 12 bases between the two germline ends. The CDR3 DNA reads TGTGCCAGCAGCTGGCAGGGATATTTGAACACTGAAGCTTTCTTT. It specifies CASSWQGYLNTEAFF.

This clone was seen only once. The J gene is TRBJ2-7, the V gene TRBV25-1; 11 bases are a match to TRBD1. Unmatched junction bases numbered 8, after V lost 10 bases and J lost 6 bases. The germline V gene encodes CDR1 MGHDK and CDR2 SYGVNS. The CDR3 extends over 13 amino acids. CDR3 residues: CATEDRGPGEQYF. CDR3 bases: TGTGCCACCGAGGACAGGGGGCCTGGCGAGCAGTACTTC.

As DNA, the CDR3 is TGTGCCAGCAGCCCTGGGACTAGCGGGAGGACCACAGATACGCAGTATTTT. Translating it yields CASSPGTSGRTTDTQYF. The V gene is TRBV5-8, the J gene TRBJ2-3, with 15 bases that match TRBD2. This CDR3 has 17 residues. Germline CDR1 is SGHTS and CDR2 is YDEGEE. Trimming at V came to 4 bases and at J to 2 bases, leaving 5 bases not matched to a gene.

The V call is TRBV7-8, the J call TRBJ1-6; unclear D gene. Trimming removed 1 base from V and 6 bases from J, with 10 bases in between. Germline V gene data show CDR1 as SGHVS and CDR2 as FQNEAQ. The CDR3 covers 15 residues. CDR3 DNA: TGTGCCAGCAGCTTAGGGCAGGATATTAATTCACCCCTCCACTTT. Translated: CASSLGQDINSPLHF.

This chain links TRBV5-1 with TRBJ1-5; D is possibly TRBD1 (6 bases). V was shortened by 4 bases and J by 7 bases, with 15 bases between the two germline ends. The CDR3 spans 14 residues. Germline CDR1 reads SGHRS; CDR2 reads YFSETQ. The CDR3 sequence is CASSPGDLTQPQHF. CDR3 sequence (DNA): TGCGCCAGCAGCCCAGGGGACCTTACACAGCCCCAGCATTTT.

The gene calls are TRBV30 and TRBJ2-3; TRBD2 matches 14 bases. CDR1 is GTSNPN, CDR2 SVGIG, per germline (reference sequence). CDR3 length: 16 residues. The V gene end was trimmed by 0 bases and the J gene end by 3 bases; junction bases not matched to a gene: 2. The CDR3 is CAWSVGLAGVTDTQYF. The DNA of the CDR3 is TGTGCCTGGAGTGTGGGACTAGCGGGAGTGACAGATACGCAGTATTTT.

This sequence joins TRBV11-2 and TRBJ2-7; 7 bases align to TRBD1. With 0 bases clipped from V and 2 bases from J, the junction kept 7 bases outside the gene matches. CDR1 is SGHAT and CDR2 is FQNNGV in the germline V gene. The length of the CDR3 is 16 residues. The CDR3 protein is CASSLDLRQGAYEQYF. Written as DNA, the CDR3 is TGTGCCAGCAGCTTAGATCTCCGACAGGGCGCCTACGAGCAGTACTTC.

CDR3 loop: CASSALPGGGYGYTF. The CDR3 DNA reads TGTGCCAGCAGCGCCCTCCCAGGGGGCGGGTATGGCTACACCTTC. V usage is TRBV6-6 and J usage is TRBJ1-2, with 8 bases that match TRBD1. The germline gives CDR1 MNHNY, CDR2 SVGAGI (reference sequence). The CDR3 totals 15 residues. The V and J ends lost 6 bases and 5 bases, in that order; junction bases with no gene match: 11.

The V call is TRBV30, the J call TRBJ2-3; 7 bases match TRBD1. Germline CDR1 and CDR2: GTSNPN and SVGIG (reference sequence). V trimming: 7 bases; J trimming: 11 bases; junction bases outside the gene matches: 18. The CDR3 is 14 amino acids. The CDR3 loop is CASLQINSDRRQYF. For the CDR3, the DNA is TGTGCCTCCCTTCAGATTAACTCGGACAGGAGGCAGTATTTT.

This sequence joins TRBV6-6 and TRBJ1-2; 7 bases match TRBD1. In germline, CDR1 is MNHNY, CDR2 SVGAGI (reference sequence). J lost 3 bases, V lost 5 bases, and 12 bases had no gene match. The CDR3 totals 16 residues. CDR3 loop: CASSPSSTGYYYGYTF. As DNA, the CDR3 is TGTGCCAGCAGTCCCTCATCGACAGGGTACTACTATGGCTACACCTTC.

Remarks on this clone: Within the sample, other DNA sequences also encode this same CDR3. CDR3 in DNA: TGTGCCAGCAGCCAAGGAGGCTCTGGAAACACCATATATTTT. This encodes CASSQGGSGNTIYF. This chain links TRBV3-1 (or the pseudogene TRBV3-2) with TRBJ1-3; D unclear. The CDR3 loop spans 14 amino acids. CDR1 and CDR2 (germline): LGHDT, YNNKEL (reference sequence). Trimming shortened V by 1 base and J by 0 bases, and 4 bases separated the two germline ends.

The chain couples TRBV12-5 to TRBJ2-3, with D tentatively TRBD2 (6 bases). CDR3 length: 15 residues. Germline loops: CDR1 LGHNT, CDR2 FRNRAP. Trimming took 1 base from V and 0 from J, leaving 8 bases between them. CDR3 loop: CASGLGGTSTDTQYF. CDR3 bases: TGTGCTAGTGGTTTGGGAGGGACTAGCACAGATACGCAGTATTTT.

This rearrangement joins TRBV11-2 to TRBJ1-3, with D maybe TRBD1 (6 bases). The length of the CDR3 is 18 residues. CDR1 and CDR2 (germline): SGHAT, FQNNGV. The V end lost 1 base, the J end lost 1 base, and 17 bases lay between the germline ends. CDR3 nucleotide sequence: TGTGCCAGCAGCTTAGGGGGTGGAGCAGGGGCATCTGGAAACACCATATATTTT. Its protein product is CASSLGGGAGASGNTIYF.